This TCR beta chain was sequenced in a study of OX40 agonist ivuxolimab in advanced cancers. Study summary: Patients received ivuxolimab, an agonistic anti-OX40 (CD134) antibody. Melanoma, hepatocellular carcinoma, head and neck or renal cell cancer occurred in dose-escalation patients. Regarding the study as a whole: With doses of 0.1 to 3.0 mg/kg, CD4+ and CD8+ blood T cells had undergone clonal expansion by week 6.

Assay: immunoSEQ multiplex PCR; the TCRdb copy retains only in-frame clones and omits some. The top ten clones hold nearly 35% of a sample with around 23,000 clones, 75% to 90% of them seen once. In regard to this clone: Its antigen is undetermined.

Germline CDR1 reads SEHNR; CDR2 reads FQNEAQ (reference sequence). The V and J ends lost 5 bases and 7 bases respectively, with 14 bases between them. The CDR3 covers 13 residues. This TCR came from an adult with an advanced solid tumor such as melanoma, head and neck, liver or kidney cancer. Sequenced material: CD4+ or CD8+ T cells sorted from blood, taken in a trial of the OX40 agonist ivuxolimab. V gene TRBV7-9 combines with J gene TRBJ1-1; D remains ambiguous. The CDR3 nucleotides read TGTGCCAGCAGCCGGACCCGAGAGAATGAAGCTTTCTTT. Its translation is CASSRTRENEAFF.